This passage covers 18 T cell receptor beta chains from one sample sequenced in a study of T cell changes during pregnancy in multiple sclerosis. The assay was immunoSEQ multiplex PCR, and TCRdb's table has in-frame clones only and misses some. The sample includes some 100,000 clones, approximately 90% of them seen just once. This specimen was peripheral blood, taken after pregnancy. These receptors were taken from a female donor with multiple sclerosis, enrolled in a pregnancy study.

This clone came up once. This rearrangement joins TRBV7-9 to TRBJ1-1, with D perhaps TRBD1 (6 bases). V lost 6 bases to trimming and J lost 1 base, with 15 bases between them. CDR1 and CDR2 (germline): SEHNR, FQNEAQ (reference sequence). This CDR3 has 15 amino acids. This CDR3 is CASRSTGIWNTEAFF. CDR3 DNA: TGTGCCAGCAGATCAACAGGGATATGGAACACTGAAGCTTTCTTT.

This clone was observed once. CDR3 sequence reads: CASSYSGTSGRSTQYF. DNA of the CDR3: TGTGCCAGCAGTTACTCGGGGACTAGCGGGAGATCGACCCAGTACTTC. J is TRBJ2-5 and V is TRBV6-5, with 14 positions matching TRBD2. This CDR3 has 16 amino acids. The V and J ends lost 0 bases and 7 bases, in that order; junction bases with no gene match: 4. Germline lookup yields CDR1 MNHEY and CDR2 SVGAGI.

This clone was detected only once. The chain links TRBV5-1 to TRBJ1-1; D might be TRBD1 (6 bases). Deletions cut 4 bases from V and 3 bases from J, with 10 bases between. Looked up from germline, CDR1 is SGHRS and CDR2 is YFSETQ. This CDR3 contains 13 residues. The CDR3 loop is CASSEGHYTEAFF. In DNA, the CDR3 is TGCGCCAGCAGCGAGGGACATTACACTGAAGCTTTCTTT.

The CDR3 region is CSVEDRLAGRKNEQFF. CDR3 in DNA: TGCAGCGTTGAAGATCGACTAGCGGGGCGTAAAAATGAGCAGTTCTTC. This chain uses TRBV29-1 with TRBJ2-1; 11 bases line up with TRBD2. The germline V gene has CDR1 SQVTM and CDR2 ANQGSEA. The CDR3 sequence is 16 residues long. V gave up 0 bases and J gave up 7 bases; unmatched junction bases: 8.

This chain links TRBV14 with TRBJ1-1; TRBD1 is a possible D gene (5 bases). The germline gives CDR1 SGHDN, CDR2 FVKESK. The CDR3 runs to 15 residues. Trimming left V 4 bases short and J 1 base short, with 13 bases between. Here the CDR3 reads CASSPGDRKNTEAFF. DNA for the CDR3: TGTGCCAGCAGCCCGGGCGACAGAAAGAACACTGAAGCTTTCTTT. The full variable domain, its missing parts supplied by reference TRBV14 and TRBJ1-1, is EAGVTQFPSHSVIEKGQTVTLRCDPISGHDNLYWYRRVMGKEIKFLLHFVKESKQDESGMPNNRFLAERTGGTYSTLKVQPAELEDSGVYFCASSPGDRKNTEAFFGQGTRLTVV.

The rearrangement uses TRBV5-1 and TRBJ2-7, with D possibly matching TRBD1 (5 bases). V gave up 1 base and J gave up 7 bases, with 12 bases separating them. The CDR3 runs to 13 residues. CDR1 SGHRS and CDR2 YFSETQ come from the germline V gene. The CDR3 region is CASSLITGGEQYF. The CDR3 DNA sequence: TGCGCCAGCAGCTTGATCACAGGTGGAGAGCAGTACTTC.

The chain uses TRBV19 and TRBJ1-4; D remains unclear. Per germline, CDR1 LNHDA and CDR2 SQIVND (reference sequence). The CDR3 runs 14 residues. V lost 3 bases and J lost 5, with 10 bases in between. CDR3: CASSITGLNEKLFF. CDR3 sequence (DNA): TGTGCCAGTAGTATTACGGGTCTAAATGAAAAACTGTTTTTT.

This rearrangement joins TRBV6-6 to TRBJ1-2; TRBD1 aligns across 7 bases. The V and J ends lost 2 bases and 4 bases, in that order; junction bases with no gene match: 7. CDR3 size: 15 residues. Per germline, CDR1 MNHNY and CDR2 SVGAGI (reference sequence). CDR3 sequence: CASSYGQGESYGYTF. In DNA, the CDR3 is TGTGCCAGCAGTTACGGGCAGGGGGAATCCTATGGCTACACCTTC.

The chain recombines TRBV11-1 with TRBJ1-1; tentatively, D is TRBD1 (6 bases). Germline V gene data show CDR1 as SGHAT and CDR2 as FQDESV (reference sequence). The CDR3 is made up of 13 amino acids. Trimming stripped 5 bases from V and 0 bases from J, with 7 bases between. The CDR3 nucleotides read TGTGCCAGCAGCCAGGGGATGAACACTGAAGCTTTCTTT. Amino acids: CASSQGMNTEAFF.

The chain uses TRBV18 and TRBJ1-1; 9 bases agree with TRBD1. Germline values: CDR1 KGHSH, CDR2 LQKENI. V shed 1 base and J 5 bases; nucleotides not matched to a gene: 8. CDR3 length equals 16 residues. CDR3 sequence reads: CASSPLPTGGLTEAFF. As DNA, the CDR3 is TGTGCCAGCTCACCACTACCTACAGGGGGCTTGACTGAAGCTTTCTTT.

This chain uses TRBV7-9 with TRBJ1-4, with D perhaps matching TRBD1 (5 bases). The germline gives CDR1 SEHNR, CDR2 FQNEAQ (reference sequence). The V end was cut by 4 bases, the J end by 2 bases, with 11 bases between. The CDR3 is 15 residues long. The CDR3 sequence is CASSSEGRTNEKLFF. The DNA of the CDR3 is TGTGCCAGCAGCTCAGAGGGGAGGACTAATGAAAAACTGTTTTTT.

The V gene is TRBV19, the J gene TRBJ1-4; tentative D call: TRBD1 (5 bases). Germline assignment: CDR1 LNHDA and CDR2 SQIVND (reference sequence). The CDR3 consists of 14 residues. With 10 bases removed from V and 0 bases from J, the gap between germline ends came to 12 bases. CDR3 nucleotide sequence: TGTGCCATAGGGGAAGGAGCAACTAATGAAAAACTGTTTTTT. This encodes CAIGEGATNEKLFF.

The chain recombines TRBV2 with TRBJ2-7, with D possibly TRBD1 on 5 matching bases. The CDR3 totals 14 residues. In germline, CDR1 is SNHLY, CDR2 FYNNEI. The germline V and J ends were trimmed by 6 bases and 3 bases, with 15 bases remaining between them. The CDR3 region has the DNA TGTGCCAGCAGCGACCAGGGTGCCCACTACGAGCAGTACTTC. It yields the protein CASSDQGAHYEQYF. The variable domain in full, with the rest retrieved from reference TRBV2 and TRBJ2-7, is EPEVTQTPSHQVTQMGQEVILRCVPISNHLYFYWYRQILGQKVEFLVSFYNNEISEKSEIFDDQFSVERPDGSNFTLKIRSTKLEDSAMYFCASSDQGAHYEQYFGPGTRLTVT.

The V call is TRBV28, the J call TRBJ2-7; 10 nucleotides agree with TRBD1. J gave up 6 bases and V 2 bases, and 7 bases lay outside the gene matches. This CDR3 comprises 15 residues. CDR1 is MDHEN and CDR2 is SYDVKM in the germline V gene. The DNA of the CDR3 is TGTGCCAGCAGTTTAGGGACAGGGGTTCCGTTCGAGCAGTACTTC. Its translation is CASSLGTGVPFEQYF.

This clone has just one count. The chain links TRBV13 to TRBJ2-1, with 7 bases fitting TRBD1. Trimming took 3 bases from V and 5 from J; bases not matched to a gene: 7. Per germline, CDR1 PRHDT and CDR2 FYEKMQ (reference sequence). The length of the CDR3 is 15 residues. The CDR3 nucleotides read TGTGCCAGCAGCTTGAGGAGGCAGGGGGACAATGAGCAGTTCTTC. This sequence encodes CASSLRRQGDNEQFF.

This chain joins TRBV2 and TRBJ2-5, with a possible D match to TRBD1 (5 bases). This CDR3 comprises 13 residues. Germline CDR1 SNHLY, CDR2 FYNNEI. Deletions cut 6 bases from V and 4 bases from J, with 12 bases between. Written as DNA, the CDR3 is TGTGCCAGCAGGAAACAGGACCCAGAGACCCAGTACTTC. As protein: CASRKQDPETQYF.

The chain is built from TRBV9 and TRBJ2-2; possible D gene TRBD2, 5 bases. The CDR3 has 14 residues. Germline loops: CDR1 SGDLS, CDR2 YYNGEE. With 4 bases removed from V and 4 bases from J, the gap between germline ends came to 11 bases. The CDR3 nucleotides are TGTGCCAGCAGCCCCCGGGAAGGCACCGGGGAGCTGTTTTTT. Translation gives CASSPREGTGELFF.

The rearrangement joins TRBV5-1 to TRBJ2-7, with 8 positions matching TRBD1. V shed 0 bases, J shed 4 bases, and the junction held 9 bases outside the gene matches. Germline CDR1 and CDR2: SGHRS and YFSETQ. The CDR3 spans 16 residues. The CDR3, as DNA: TGCGCCAGCAGCTTGGATGGCAGGGGGCAGGGTTACGAGCAGTACTTC. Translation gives CASSLDGRGQGYEQYF. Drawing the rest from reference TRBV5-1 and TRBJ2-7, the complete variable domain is KAGVTQTPRYLIKTRGQQVTLSCSPISGHRSVSWYQQTPGQGLQFLFEYFSETQRNKGNFPGRFSGRQFSNSRSEMNVSTLELGDSALYLCASSLDGRGQGYEQYFGPGTRLTVT.